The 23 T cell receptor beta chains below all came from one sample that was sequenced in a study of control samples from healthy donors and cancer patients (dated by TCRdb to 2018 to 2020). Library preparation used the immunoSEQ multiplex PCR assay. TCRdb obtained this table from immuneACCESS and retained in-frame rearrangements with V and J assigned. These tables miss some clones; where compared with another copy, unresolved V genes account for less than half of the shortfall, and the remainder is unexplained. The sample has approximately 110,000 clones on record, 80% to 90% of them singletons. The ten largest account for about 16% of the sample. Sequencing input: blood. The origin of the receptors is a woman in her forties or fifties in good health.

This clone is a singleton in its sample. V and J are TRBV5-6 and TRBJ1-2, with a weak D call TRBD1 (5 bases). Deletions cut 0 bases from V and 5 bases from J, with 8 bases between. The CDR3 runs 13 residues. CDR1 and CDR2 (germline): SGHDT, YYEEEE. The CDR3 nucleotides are TGTGCCAGCAGCTTGGACAGGTCATATGGCTACACCTTC. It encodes CASSLDRSYGYTF.

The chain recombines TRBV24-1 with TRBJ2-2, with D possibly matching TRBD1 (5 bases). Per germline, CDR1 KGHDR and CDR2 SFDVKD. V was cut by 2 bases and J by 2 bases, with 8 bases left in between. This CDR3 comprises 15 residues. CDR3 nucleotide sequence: TGTGCCACCAGTGATTCAGGGCACAACACCGGGGAGCTGTTTTTT. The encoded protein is CATSDSGHNTGELFF.

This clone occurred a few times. DNA for the CDR3: TGTGCCTGGAGAACGGGGGCCGGGTACGGGGAGCTGTTTTTT. Protein sequence: CAWRTGAGYGELFF. The V gene is TRBV30, the J gene TRBJ2-2; D might be TRBD1 or TRBD2, each matching 6 bases. The V gene's germline CDR1 is GTSNPN and CDR2 SVGIG (reference sequence). This CDR3 has 14 residues. The V end was cut by 3 bases, the J end by 7 bases, with 15 bases between. The full variable domain, with the rest looked up from reference TRBV30 and TRBJ2-2, is SQTIHQWPATLVQPVGSPLSLECTVEGTSNPNLYWYRQAAGRGLQLLFYSVGIGQISSEVPQNLSASRPQDRQFILSSKKLLLSDSGFYLCAWRTGAGYGELFFGEGSRLTVL.

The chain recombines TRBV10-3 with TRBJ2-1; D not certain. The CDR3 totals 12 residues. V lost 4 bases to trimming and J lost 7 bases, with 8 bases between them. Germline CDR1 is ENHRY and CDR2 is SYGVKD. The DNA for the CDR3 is TGTGCCATCAGTGCGAATGTTAATGAGCAGTTCTTC. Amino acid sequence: CAISANVNEQFF.

CDR3 bases: TGTGCCACCAGCAGAGGAGGGACAGGGGGTTTGGAGACCCAGTACTTC. It codes for CATSRGGTGGLETQYF. The genes are TRBV15 and TRBJ2-5; TRBD1 agrees at 11 bases. This CDR3 comprises 16 residues. V dropped 1 base and J dropped 5; count of bases not matched to a gene: 6. Per germline, CDR1 LNHNV and CDR2 YYDKDF (reference sequence).

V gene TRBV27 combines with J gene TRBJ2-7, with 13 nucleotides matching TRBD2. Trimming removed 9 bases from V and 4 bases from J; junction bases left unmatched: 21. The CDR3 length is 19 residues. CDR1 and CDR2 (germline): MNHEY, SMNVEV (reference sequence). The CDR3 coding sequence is TGTGCCAGAAAAAGGAGGACTAGCGGGAGAGGAGACGGGGATTACGAGCAGTACGTC. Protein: CARKRRTSGRGDGDYEQYV.

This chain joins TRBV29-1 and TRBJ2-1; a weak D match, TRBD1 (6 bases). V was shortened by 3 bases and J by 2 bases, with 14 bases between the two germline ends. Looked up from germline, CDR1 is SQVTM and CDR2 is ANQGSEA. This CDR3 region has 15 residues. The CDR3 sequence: CSVERGHRAYNEQFF. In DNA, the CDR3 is TGCAGCGTTGAGAGGGGACACCGGGCCTACAATGAGCAGTTCTTC.

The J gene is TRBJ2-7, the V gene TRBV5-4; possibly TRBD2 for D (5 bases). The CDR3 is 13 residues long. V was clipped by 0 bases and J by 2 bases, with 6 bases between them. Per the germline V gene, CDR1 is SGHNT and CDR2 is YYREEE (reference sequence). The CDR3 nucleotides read TGTGCCAGCAGCTTGGAGGGAGCCTACGAGCAGTACGTC. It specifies CASSLEGAYEQYV.

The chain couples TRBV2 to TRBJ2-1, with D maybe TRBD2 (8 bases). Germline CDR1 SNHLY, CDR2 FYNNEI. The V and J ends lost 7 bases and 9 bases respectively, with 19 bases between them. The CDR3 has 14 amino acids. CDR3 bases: TGTGCCAGCAAGGGGGCGGGGGGCCGGAGTGAGCAGTTCTTC. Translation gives CASKGAGGRSEQFF.

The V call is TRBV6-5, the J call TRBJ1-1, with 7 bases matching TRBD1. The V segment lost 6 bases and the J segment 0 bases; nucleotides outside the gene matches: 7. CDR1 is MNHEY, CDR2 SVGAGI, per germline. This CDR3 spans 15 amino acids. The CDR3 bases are TGTGCCAGCAGGGGACAGTTTTCCATGAACACTGAAGCTTTCTTT. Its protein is CASRGQFSMNTEAFF.

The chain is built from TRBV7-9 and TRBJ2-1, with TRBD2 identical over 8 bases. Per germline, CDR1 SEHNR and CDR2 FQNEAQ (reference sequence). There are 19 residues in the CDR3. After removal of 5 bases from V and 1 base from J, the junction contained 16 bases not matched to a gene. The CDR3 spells CASSEKILRKRGSYNEQFF. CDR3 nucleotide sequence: TGTGCCAGCAGCGAGAAGATTCTGAGGAAGCGGGGGTCCTACAATGAGCAGTTCTTC.

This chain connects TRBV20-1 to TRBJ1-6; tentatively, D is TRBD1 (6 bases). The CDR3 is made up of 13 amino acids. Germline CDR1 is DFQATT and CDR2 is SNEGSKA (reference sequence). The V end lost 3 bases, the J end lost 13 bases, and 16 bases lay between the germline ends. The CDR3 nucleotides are TGCAGTGCTAGTCAAACAGGGCCCTTGCCCCTCCACTTT. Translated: CSASQTGPLPLHF.

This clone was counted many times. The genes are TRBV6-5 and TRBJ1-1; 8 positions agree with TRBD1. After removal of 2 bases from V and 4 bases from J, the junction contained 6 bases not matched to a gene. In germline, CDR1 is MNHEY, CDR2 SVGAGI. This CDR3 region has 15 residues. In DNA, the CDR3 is TGTGCCAGCAGTTACCATCCAGGGGGCGGCACTGAAGCTTTCTTT. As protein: CASSYHPGGGTEAFF.

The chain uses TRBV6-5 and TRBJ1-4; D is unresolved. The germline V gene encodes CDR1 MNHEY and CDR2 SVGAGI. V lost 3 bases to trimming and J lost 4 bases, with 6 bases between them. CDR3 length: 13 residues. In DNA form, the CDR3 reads TGTGCCAGCAGTTATGAGGTTAATGAAAAACTGTTTTTT. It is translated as CASSYEVNEKLFF.

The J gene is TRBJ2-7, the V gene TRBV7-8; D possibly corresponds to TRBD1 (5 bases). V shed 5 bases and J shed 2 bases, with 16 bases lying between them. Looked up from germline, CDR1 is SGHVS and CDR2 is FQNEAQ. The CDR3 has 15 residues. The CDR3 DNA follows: TGTGCCAGCAGCCAGGCGCAGGGTACACCCTACGAGCAGTACGTC. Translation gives CASSQAQGTPYEQYV.

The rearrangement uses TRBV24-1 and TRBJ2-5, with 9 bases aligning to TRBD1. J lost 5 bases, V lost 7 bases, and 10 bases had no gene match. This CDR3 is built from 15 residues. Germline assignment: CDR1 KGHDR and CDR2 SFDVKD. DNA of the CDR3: TGTGCCACCAGCGAGACAGGGGGGAAAGGTGAGACCCAGTACTTC. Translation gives CATSETGGKGETQYF.

The CDR3 sequence: CASSLAGMTEFF. Written as DNA, the CDR3 is TGTGCCAGCAGTTTAGCGGGAATGACGGAGTTCTTC. This sequence joins TRBV6-5 and TRBJ2-1, with 8 bases aligning to TRBD2. Germline CDR1 reads MNHEY; CDR2 reads SVGAGI. J gave up 14 bases and V 4 bases, and 7 bases lay outside the gene matches. This CDR3 is built from 12 residues.

For the CDR3, the DNA is TGTGCCAGTAGTATGGAGTGGCTTTTCGGGGAGCTGTTTTTT. As protein: CASSMEWLFGELFF. The V and J genes are TRBV19 and TRBJ2-2; D is unresolved. The CDR3 totals 14 residues. Germline V gene lookup returns CDR1 LNHDA and CDR2 SQIVND (reference sequence). Trimming cost V 3 bases and J 7 bases, with 12 bases left between them.

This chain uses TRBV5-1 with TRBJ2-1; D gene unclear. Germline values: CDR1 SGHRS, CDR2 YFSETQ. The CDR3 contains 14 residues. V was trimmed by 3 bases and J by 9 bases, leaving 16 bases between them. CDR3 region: CASSSVRGRIEQFF. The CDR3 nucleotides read TGCGCCAGCAGCTCAGTACGCGGTAGAATTGAGCAGTTCTTC.

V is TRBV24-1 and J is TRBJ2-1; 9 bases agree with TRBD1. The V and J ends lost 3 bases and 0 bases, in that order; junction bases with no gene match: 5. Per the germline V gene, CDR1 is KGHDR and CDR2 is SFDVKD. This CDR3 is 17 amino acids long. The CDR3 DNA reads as TGTGCCACCAGTGATAACAGGGGGCGAAGCTCCTACAATGAGCAGTTCTTC. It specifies CATSDNRGRSSYNEQFF.

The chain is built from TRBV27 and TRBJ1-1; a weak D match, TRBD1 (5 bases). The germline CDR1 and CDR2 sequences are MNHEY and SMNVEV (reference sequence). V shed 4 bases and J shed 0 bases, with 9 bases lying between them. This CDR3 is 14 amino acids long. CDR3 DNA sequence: TGTGCCAGCAGTTGGGGCGGGATGAACACTGAAGCTTTCTTT. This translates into CASSWGGMNTEAFF.

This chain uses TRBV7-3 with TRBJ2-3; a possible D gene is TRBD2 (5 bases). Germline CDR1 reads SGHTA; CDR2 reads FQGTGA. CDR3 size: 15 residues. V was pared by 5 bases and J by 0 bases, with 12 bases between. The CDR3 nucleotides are TGTGCCAGCAGCCCTGACTACACTAGCACAGATACGCAGTATTTT. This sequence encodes CASSPDYTSTDTQYF.

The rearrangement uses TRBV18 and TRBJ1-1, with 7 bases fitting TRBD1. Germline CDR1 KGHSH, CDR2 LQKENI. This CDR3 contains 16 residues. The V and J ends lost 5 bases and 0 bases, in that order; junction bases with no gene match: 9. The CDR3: CASSSTGIALNTEAFF. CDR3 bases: TGTGCCAGCTCATCGACAGGGATCGCTTTGAACACTGAAGCTTTCTTT. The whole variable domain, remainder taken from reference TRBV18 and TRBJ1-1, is NAGVMQNPRHLVRRRGQEARLRCSPMKGHSHVYWYRQLPEEGLKFMVYLQKENIIDESGMPKERFSAEFPKEGPSILRIQQVVRGDSAAYFCASSSTGIALNTEAFFGQGTRLTVV.